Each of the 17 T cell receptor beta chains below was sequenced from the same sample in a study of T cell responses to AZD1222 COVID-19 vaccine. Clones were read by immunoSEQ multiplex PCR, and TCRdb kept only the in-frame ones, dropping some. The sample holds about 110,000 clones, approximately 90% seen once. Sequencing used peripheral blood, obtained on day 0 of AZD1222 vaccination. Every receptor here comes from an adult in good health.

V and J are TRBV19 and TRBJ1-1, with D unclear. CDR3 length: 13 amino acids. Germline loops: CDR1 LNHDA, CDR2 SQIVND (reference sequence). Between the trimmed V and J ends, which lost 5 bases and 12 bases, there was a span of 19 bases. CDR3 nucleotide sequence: TGTGCCAGTAGTCAACAAATTTCATCTCAGACTTTCTTT. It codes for CASSQQISSQTFF. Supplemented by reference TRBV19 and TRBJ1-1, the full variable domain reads DGGITQSPKYLFRKEGQNVTLSCEQNLNHDAMYWYRQDPGQGLRLIYYSQIVNDFQKGDIAEGYSVSREKKESFPLTVTSAQKNPTAFYLCASSQQISSQTFFGQGTRLTVV.

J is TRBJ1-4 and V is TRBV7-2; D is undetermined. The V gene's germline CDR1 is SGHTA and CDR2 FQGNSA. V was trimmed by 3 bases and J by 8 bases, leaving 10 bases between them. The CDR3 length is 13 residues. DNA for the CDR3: TGTGCCAGCAGCTTGGGCCTGGGAGAAAAACTGTTTTTT. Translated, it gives CASSLGLGEKLFF. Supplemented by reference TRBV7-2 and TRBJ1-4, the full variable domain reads GAGVSQSPSNKVTEKGKDVELRCDPISGHTALYWYRQSLGQGLEFLIYFQGNSAPDKSGLPSDRFSAERTGGSVSTLTIQRTQQEDSAVYLCASSLGLGEKLFFGSGTQLSVL.

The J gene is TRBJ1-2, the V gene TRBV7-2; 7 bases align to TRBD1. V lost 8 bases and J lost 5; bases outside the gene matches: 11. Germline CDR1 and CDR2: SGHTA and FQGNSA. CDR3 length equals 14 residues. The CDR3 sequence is CASGPGTEIYGYTF. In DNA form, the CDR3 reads TGTGCCAGCGGCCCGGGGACAGAAATTTATGGCTACACCTTC.

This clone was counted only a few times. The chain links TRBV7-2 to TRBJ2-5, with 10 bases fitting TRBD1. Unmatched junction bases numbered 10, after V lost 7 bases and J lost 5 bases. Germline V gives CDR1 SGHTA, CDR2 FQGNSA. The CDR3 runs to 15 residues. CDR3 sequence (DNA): TGTGCCAGCAAAAGGACAGGGGGTCTTGGGGAGACCCAGTACTTC. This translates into CASKRTGGLGETQYF.

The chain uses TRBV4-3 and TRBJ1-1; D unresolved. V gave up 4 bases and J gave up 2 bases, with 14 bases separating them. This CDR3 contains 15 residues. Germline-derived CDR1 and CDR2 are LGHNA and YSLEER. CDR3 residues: CASSRQRMVNTEAFF. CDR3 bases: TGCGCCAGCAGCCGGCAACGGATGGTTAACACTGAAGCTTTCTTT.

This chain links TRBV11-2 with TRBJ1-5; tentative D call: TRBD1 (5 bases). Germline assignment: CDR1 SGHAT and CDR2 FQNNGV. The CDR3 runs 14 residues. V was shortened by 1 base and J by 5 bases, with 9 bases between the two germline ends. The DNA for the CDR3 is TGTGCCAGCAGCTTAGCTGGGGGTGATCAGCCCCAGCATTTT. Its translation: CASSLAGGDQPQHF. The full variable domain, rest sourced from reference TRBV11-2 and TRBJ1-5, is EAGVAQSPRYKIIEKRQSVAFWCNPISGHATLYWYQQILGQGPKLLIQFQNNGVVDDSQLPKDRFSAERLKGVDSTLKIQPAKLEDSAVYLCASSLAGGDQPQHFGDGTRLSIL.

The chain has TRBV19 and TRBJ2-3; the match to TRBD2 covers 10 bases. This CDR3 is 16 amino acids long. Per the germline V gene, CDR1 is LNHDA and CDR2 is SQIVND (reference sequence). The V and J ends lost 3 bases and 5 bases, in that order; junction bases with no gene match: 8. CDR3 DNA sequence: TGTGCCAGTAGTATCTGGGGAGCGGGAGGGAGAGATACGCAGTATTTT. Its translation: CASSIWGAGGRDTQYF.

Here the CDR3 reads CASSTRTSGSDTQYF. CDR3 coding DNA: TGTGCCAGCAGCACCCGGACTAGCGGGAGTGATACGCAGTATTTT. The chain joins TRBV9 to TRBJ2-3; TRBD2 aligns across 13 bases. CDR3 length: 15 residues. Unmatched junction bases numbered 5, after V lost 4 bases and J lost 6 bases. CDR1 SGDLS and CDR2 YYNGEE come from the germline V gene.

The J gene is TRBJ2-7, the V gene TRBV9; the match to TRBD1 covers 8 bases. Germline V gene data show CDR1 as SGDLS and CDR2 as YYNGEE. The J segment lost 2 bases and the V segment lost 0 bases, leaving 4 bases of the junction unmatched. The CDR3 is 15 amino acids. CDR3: CASSVADRGPYEQYF. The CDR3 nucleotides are TGTGCCAGCAGCGTAGCTGACAGGGGTCCCTACGAGCAGTACTTC.

DNA of the CDR3: TGTGCCAGCAGCCAAGGCGGAGAAACCAATGAAAAACTGTTTTTT. It codes for CASSQGGETNEKLFF. The chain has TRBV14 and TRBJ1-4, with D hard to call. Germline-derived CDR1 and CDR2 are SGHDN and FVKESK. The CDR3 has 15 amino acids. V gave up 1 base and J gave up 5 bases, with 11 bases separating them.

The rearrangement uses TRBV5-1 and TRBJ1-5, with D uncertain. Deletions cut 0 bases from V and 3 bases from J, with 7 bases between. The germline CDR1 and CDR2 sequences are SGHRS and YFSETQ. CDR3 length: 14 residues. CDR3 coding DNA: TGCGCCAGCAGCTTGGGAGAGGTCAATCAGCCCCAGCATTTT. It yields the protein CASSLGEVNQPQHF.

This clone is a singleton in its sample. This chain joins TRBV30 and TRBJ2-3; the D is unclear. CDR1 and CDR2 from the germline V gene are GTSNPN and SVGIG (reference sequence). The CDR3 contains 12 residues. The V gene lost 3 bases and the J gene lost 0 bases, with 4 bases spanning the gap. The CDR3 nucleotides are TGTGCCTGGAGCTTTAGCACAGATACGCAGTATTTT. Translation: CAWSFSTDTQYF.

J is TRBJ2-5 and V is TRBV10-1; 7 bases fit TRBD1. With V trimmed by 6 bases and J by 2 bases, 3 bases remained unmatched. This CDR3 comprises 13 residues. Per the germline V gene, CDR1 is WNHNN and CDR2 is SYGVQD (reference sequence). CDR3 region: CASSGDRQETQYF. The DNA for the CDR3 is TGCGCCAGCAGCGGGGACAGACAAGAGACCCAGTACTTC.

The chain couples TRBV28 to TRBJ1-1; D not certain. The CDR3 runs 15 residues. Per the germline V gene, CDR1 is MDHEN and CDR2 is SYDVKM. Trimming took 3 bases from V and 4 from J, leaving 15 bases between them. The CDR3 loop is CASSFFVEAGTEAFF. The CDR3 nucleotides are TGTGCCAGCAGTTTCTTCGTGGAGGCGGGCACTGAAGCTTTCTTT.

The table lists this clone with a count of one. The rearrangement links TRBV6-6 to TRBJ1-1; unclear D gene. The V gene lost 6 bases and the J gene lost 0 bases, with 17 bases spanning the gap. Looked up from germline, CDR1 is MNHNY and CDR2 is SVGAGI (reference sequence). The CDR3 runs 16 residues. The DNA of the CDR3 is TGTGCCAGCAGGCCACGTTCGGAGTATTTGAACACTGAAGCTTTCTTT. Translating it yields CASRPRSEYLNTEAFF.

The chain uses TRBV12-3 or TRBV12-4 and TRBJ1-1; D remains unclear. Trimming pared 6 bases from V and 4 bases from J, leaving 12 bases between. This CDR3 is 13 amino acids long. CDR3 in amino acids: CASRLQDTTEAFF. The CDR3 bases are TGTGCCAGCAGATTGCAGGATACCACTGAAGCTTTCTTT.

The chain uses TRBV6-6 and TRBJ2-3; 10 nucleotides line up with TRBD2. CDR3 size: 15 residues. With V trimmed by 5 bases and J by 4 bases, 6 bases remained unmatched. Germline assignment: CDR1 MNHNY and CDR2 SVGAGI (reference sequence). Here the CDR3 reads CASSPGAGGADTQYF. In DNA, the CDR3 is TGTGCCAGCAGTCCCGGAGCGGGGGGGGCAGATACGCAGTATTTT.